This T cell receptor (beta chain) emerged from a study of blood T cell repertoires in COVID-19. At the level of the study: Collection of acute and convalescent COVID-19 samples took place in the United States, Italy and Spain. PBMCs, B-cell-depleted T cells, or T cells provided the cDNA or gDNA that made up the material.

The CDR3 is 14 residues long. V shed 7 bases and J 7 bases; nucleotides not matched to a gene: 6. CDR1 is LNHDA, CDR2 SQIVND, per germline (reference sequence). In the original analysis: Estimated nucleated cell counts came from reference gene primer amplification. Repertoires were generated with immunoSEQ multiplex PCR, while TCRdb's copy carries only in-frame clones and drops some. V, J and clone size were drawn from that table, and D and trimming were deduced from the DNA. The sample shows about 90,000 clones, 80% of them seen only once. Sequencing input: peripheral blood. The sequence came from a woman in her 70s with acute or convalescent COVID-19. This sequence joins TRBV19 and TRBJ2-1; 11 bases map to TRBD2. DNA for the CDR3: TGTGCCAGTACTGTGGGACTAGCGGTAAATGAGCAGTTCTTC. Protein: CASTVGLAVNEQFF.